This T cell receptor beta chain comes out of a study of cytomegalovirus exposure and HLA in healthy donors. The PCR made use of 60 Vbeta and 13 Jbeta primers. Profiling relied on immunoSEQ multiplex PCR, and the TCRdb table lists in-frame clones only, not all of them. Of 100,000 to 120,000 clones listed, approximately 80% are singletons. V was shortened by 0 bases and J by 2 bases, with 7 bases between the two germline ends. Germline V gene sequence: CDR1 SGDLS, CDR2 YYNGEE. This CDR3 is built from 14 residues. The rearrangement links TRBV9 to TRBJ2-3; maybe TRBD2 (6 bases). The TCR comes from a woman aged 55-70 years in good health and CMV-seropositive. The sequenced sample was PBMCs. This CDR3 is CASSVAGDTDTQYF. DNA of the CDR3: TGTGCCAGCAGCGTAGCGGGAGACACAGATACGCAGTATTTT.